Each of the 32 T cell receptor beta chains below was sequenced from the same sample in a study of neurological immune-mediated disorders. Using its own MiXCR run on the 5' RACE reads, TCRdb lists one record per CDR3 protein. The repertoire holds 55,000 to 75,000 distinct CDR3 sequences, over 5% seen once, with around 6% in the top ten. Sequenced sample: PBMCs. The source of these receptors is a human donor with multiple sclerosis. The donor label of this sample is uncertain.

This clonotype was counted many times. The V gene is TRBV18, the J gene TRBJ2-1, with 7 bases fitting TRBD1. The length of the CDR3 is 14 residues. V lost 2 bases and J lost 7; bases outside the gene matches: 5. The germline V gene has CDR1 KGHSH and CDR2 LQKENI. CDR3 amino acids: CASSPAGTANEQFF. CDR3 bases: TGTGCCAGCTCACCAGCCGGGACAGCTAATGAGCAGTTCTTC. Together with reference TRBV18 and TRBJ2-1, the CDR3 gives the full variable domain: NAGVMQNPRHLVRRRGQEARLRCSPMKGHSHVYWYRQLPEEGLKFMVYLQKENIIDESGMPKERFSAEFPKEGPSILRIQQVVRGDSAAYFCASSPAGTANEQFFGPGTRLTVL.

This clonotype was observed many times. This chain uses TRBV5-1 with TRBJ1-2; 10 bases agree with TRBD1. The CDR3 spans 14 residues. CDR1 and CDR2 from the germline V gene are SGHRS and YFSETQ. V lost 1 base to trimming and J lost 6 bases; unmatched junction nucleotides: 3. The CDR3: CASSLWGQGHGYTF. CDR3 in DNA: TGCGCCAGCAGCTTGTGGGGACAGGGGCATGGCTACACCTTC.

The sample holds many counts of this clonotype. The rearrangement uses TRBV5-1 and TRBJ2-3; 8 nucleotides agree with TRBD2. CDR3 length: 15 residues. The trim removed 4 bases at V and 2 bases at J, leaving 6 bases unmatched. Per germline, CDR1 SGHRS and CDR2 YFSETQ. The CDR3 DNA sequence: TGCGCCAGCAGCCCAGGACTAGCTTTCACAGATACGCAGTATTTT. Encoded protein: CASSPGLAFTDTQYF.

Ten or more counts support this clonotype. This chain links TRBV29-1 with TRBJ2-1; 10 bases fit TRBD1. The CDR3 consists of 15 residues. Germline V gives CDR1 SQVTM, CDR2 ANQGSEA. J gave up 4 bases and V 3 bases, and 6 bases lay outside the gene matches. CDR3 in DNA: TGCAGCGTTGAGCTTCGGGACAGGGGTTACAATGAGCAGTTCTTC. It specifies CSVELRDRGYNEQFF.

This clonotype has at least ten counts. V usage is TRBV4-1 and J usage is TRBJ2-7; TRBD2 might be the D (6 bases). Germline CDR1 and CDR2: MGHRA and YSYEKL. The CDR3 is 18 amino acids. V lost 1 base to trimming and J lost 0 bases, with 19 bases between them. CDR3 nucleotide sequence: TGCGCCAGCAGCCAAGTTATAAGCGGTTCCGGGAGCTCCTACGAGCAGTACTTC. Encoded protein: CASSQVISGSGSSYEQYF.

This clonotype was seen at least ten times. The V call is TRBV11-3, the J call TRBJ2-1; the match to TRBD2 covers 8 bases. Trimming cost V 4 bases and J 5 bases; bases outside gene matches: 4. The germline V gene encodes CDR1 SGHNT and CDR2 YENEEA. The CDR3 runs 14 residues. The CDR3 DNA follows: TGTGCCAGCAGCTCACTGACTAGCGACAATGAGCAGTTCTTC. Amino acids: CASSSLTSDNEQFF.

This clonotype came up many times. The CDR3 coding sequence is TGTGCCAGCACCCCCTTCCAAGAGACCCAGTACTTC. It codes for CASTPFQETQYF. The chain employs TRBV2 and TRBJ2-5, with unresolved D. Per germline, CDR1 SNHLY and CDR2 FYNNEI. This CDR3 contains 12 residues. V gave up 7 bases and J gave up 1 base, with 7 bases separating them.

This clonotype appeared many times. V and J are TRBV11-2 and TRBJ2-7, with D uncertain. V was pared by 2 bases and J by 1 base, with 9 bases between. The V gene's germline CDR1 is SGHAT and CDR2 FQNNGV. The length of the CDR3 is 14 residues. The CDR3 region is CASSLFYGSYEQYF. The CDR3 coding sequence is TGTGCCAGCAGCTTATTTTACGGATCCTACGAGCAGTACTTC.

This clonotype was detected only a few times. The rearrangement uses TRBV15 and TRBJ2-1; D possibly corresponds to TRBD2 (8 bases). The CDR3 has 18 amino acids. The V and J ends lost 2 bases and 4 bases respectively, with 21 bases between them. Germline V CDR1 and CDR2: LNHNV, YYDKDF (reference sequence). For the CDR3, the DNA is TGTGCCACCAGCAGACCGTTAAGGGGGCGGGGGGCGTACAATGAGCAGTTCTTC. This gives the protein CATSRPLRGRGAYNEQFF.

This chain connects TRBV10-2 to TRBJ1-1; tentative D call: TRBD1 (5 bases). There are 14 residues in the CDR3. V lost 3 bases, J lost 3 bases, and 11 bases lay in between. CDR1 WSHSY and CDR2 SAAADI come from the germline V gene. The CDR3 sequence is CASSERGGDTEAFF. Here the CDR3 DNA reads TGCGCCAGCAGTGAAAGGGGTGGGGACACTGAAGCTTTCTTT.

This clonotype has at least ten counts. The CDR3 bases are TGCGCCAGCAGCCAAGAGCGTGGAGGAGGATTAGATACGCAGTATTTT. This sequence encodes CASSQERGGGLDTQYF. V gene TRBV4-1 combines with J gene TRBJ2-3; TRBD2 is a possible D gene (5 bases). Germline V gene sequence: CDR1 MGHRA, CDR2 YSYEKL. The CDR3 length is 16 residues. Trimming removed 0 bases at V and 5 bases at J, with 15 bases between.

This sequence joins TRBV29-1 and TRBJ2-1, with TRBD2 matching 12 bases. Germline CDR1 is SQVTM and CDR2 is ANQGSEA. The CDR3 covers 15 residues. V was pared by 1 base and J by 4 bases, with 2 bases of the junction left unmatched. CDR3 DNA sequence: TGCAGCGTTGAAGCTAGCGGGGGGGGATACAATGAGCAGTTCTTC. Translation gives CSVEASGGGYNEQFF.

The sample holds many counts of this clonotype. The rearrangement uses TRBV4-2 and TRBJ2-3; TRBD2 matches at 13 bases. V lost 1 base, J lost 1 base, and 2 bases stayed unmatched. The CDR3 is 17 residues long. Germline lookup yields CDR1 LGHNA and CDR2 YNFKEQ. In DNA, the CDR3 is TGTGCCAGCAGCCAAGGACTAGCGGGGGGCCGCACAGATACGCAGTATTTT. It codes for CASSQGLAGGRTDTQYF.

In this sample, this clonotype turned up many times. A much larger clone differs from this one at a single base, so this may be a read error. CDR3 sequence reads: CVSRPSLAGGNTGELFF. Written as DNA, the CDR3 is TGTGTCAGCAGACCCAGTTTGGCGGGGGGCAACACCGGGGAGCTGTTTTTT. The chain carries TRBV5-4 and TRBJ2-2; 8 bases fit TRBD2. The germline V gene encodes CDR1 SGHNT and CDR2 YYREEE (reference sequence). The CDR3 totals 17 residues.

This clonotype was recorded a few times. V gene TRBV5-6 combines with J gene TRBJ1-1, with unresolved D. V lost 1 base and J lost 7, with 8 bases in between. The CDR3 consists of 12 residues. CDR1 and CDR2 (germline): SGHDT, YYEEEE. CDR3 sequence reads: CASSLYSNEAFF. For the CDR3, the DNA is TGTGCCAGCAGCTTGTACAGCAATGAAGCTTTCTTT.

This clonotype was observed at least ten times. The chain uses TRBV5-1 and TRBJ1-1; D possibly corresponds to TRBD1 (6 bases). CDR1 and CDR2 from the germline V gene are SGHRS and YFSETQ. There are 16 residues in the CDR3. V shed 4 bases and J shed 0 bases, with 16 bases lying between them. CDR3 nucleotide sequence: TGCGCCAGCAGCGTTTCAAGGGGGGGCATGAACACTGAAGCTTTCTTT. This sequence encodes CASSVSRGGMNTEAFF. Supplemented by reference TRBV5-1 and TRBJ1-1, the full variable domain reads KAGVTQTPRYLIKTRGQQVTLSCSPISGHRSVSWYQQTPGQGLQFLFEYFSETQRNKGNFPGRFSGRQFSNSRSEMNVSTLELGDSALYLCASSVSRGGMNTEAFFGQGTRLTVV.

This clonotype is medium-sized within its sample. The chain carries TRBV3-1 and TRBJ1-1; D gene ambiguous. Germline V gives CDR1 LGHDT, CDR2 YNNKEL (reference sequence). The CDR3 has 13 amino acids. Trimming cost V 0 bases and J 3 bases, with 5 bases left between them. The CDR3 bases are TGTGCCAGCAGCCAAGAAGGGCACACTGAAGCTTTCTTT. It is translated as CASSQEGHTEAFF.

This clonotype came up many times. V is TRBV7-2 and J is TRBJ2-2; D not resolved. Trimming pared 1 base from V and 5 bases from J, leaving 2 bases between. The CDR3 extends over 12 amino acids. The germline gives CDR1 SGHTA, CDR2 FQGNSA. In DNA, the CDR3 is TGTGCCAGCAGCTTAGGGACCGGGGAGCTGTTTTTT. Encoded protein: CASSLGTGELFF.

Ten or more counts support this clonotype. The chain links TRBV7-6 to TRBJ1-4; 8 nucleotides agree with TRBD1. Germline values: CDR1 SGHVS, CDR2 FNYEAQ. The CDR3 is made up of 16 amino acids. V lost 5 bases, J lost 6 bases, and 11 bases stayed unmatched. The CDR3: CASSIGQGFLHEKLFF. CDR3 DNA: TGTGCCAGCAGCATAGGACAGGGATTCCTCCATGAAAAACTGTTTTTT.

This clonotype was seen at least ten times. CDR3 in amino acids: CSVVGGPYEQYF. CDR3 DNA sequence: TGCAGCGTTGTAGGGGGGCCCTACGAGCAGTACTTC. The chain links TRBV29-1 to TRBJ2-7; D possibly uses TRBD1 or TRBD2 (6 bases each). Germline CDR1 reads SQVTM; CDR2 reads ANQGSEA. The CDR3 totals 12 residues. Trimming left V 4 bases short and J 2 bases short, with 9 bases between.

This clonotype was recorded at least ten times. CDR3 coding DNA: TGTGCCAGCAGTCCAACGCTAGCGGGGGGGGAGCTGTTTTTT. Amino acids: CASSPTLAGGELFF. This chain uses TRBV12-3 or TRBV12-4 with TRBJ2-2; TRBD2 matches 9 bases. V lost 5 bases and J lost 8; bases outside the gene matches: 6. This CDR3 spans 14 amino acids.

This clonotype has ten or more counts. V usage is TRBV4-1 and J usage is TRBJ2-1, with D perhaps being TRBD1 or TRBD2 (6 bases each). The ends were cut back, 4 bases at V and 5 bases at J, with 18 bases in the middle. The CDR3 runs to 16 residues. The germline gives CDR1 MGHRA, CDR2 YSYEKL. CDR3: CASSRLGGSGHNEQFF. The CDR3 nucleotides read TGCGCCAGCAGCCGATTAGGGGGTAGCGGCCACAATGAGCAGTTCTTC.

This clonotype has a count of ten or more. The chain recombines TRBV18 with TRBJ1-1; maybe TRBD1 (5 bases). The ends were cut back, 6 bases at V and 0 bases at J, with 8 bases in the middle. The CDR3 is made up of 13 amino acids. The germline V gene encodes CDR1 KGHSH and CDR2 LQKENI. The CDR3 protein is CASSGGMNTEAFF. CDR3 DNA: TGTGCCAGCTCGGGGGGGATGAACACTGAAGCTTTCTTT. The whole variable domain, remainder taken from reference TRBV18 and TRBJ1-1, is NAGVMQNPRHLVRRRGQEARLRCSPMKGHSHVYWYRQLPEEGLKFMVYLQKENIIDESGMPKERFSAEFPKEGPSILRIQQVVRGDSAAYFCASSGGMNTEAFFGQGTRLTVV.

This clonotype was seen ten or more times. The chain couples TRBV12-3 or TRBV12-4 to TRBJ1-3; TRBD1 agrees at 7 bases. Unmatched junction bases numbered 13, after V lost 3 bases and J lost 11 bases. The CDR3 is made up of 15 amino acids. CDR3 DNA: TGTGCCAGCAGTTTTACGACAGGGTCCCTGATACCCATATATTTT. Translation gives CASSFTTGSLIPIYF.

This clonotype was counted ten times or more. This chain links TRBV3-1 with TRBJ2-7; 9 bases are shared with TRBD2. Germline CDR1 is LGHDT and CDR2 is YNNKEL (reference sequence). With 1 base clipped from V and 6 bases from J, the junction kept 13 bases outside the gene matches. This CDR3 has 17 amino acids. The CDR3 loop is CASSQGLAGRGAREQYF. The CDR3 coding sequence is TGTGCCAGCAGCCAAGGGCTAGCGGGGCGAGGGGCTCGCGAGCAGTACTTC.

This clonotype was recorded at least ten times. CDR3 sequence: CAIRQSPAGGDTQYF. CDR3 coding DNA: TGTGCCATCAGGCAAAGTCCCGCAGGGGGAGATACGCAGTATTTT. This chain connects TRBV10-3 to TRBJ2-3, with TRBD1 matching over 7 bases. V trimming: 6 bases; J trimming: 5 bases; junction bases outside the gene matches: 11. Germline CDR1 ENHRY, CDR2 SYGVKD. There are 15 residues in the CDR3.

Within the sample, this clonotype is medium-sized. The V and J genes are TRBV7-8 and TRBJ2-7, with unresolved D. Trimming stripped 3 bases from V and 3 bases from J, with 9 bases between. The CDR3 length is 13 residues. Germline V gene data show CDR1 as SGHVS and CDR2 as FQNEAQ. CDR3 DNA: TGTGCCAGCAGCTTCTATTTGGACTACGAGCAGTACTTC. Its translation is CASSFYLDYEQYF.

This clonotype has a count of ten or more. The rearrangement links TRBV12-3 or TRBV12-4 to TRBJ1-4; TRBD1 is a possible D gene (5 bases). The CDR3 extends over 14 amino acids. V lost 3 bases, J lost 6 bases, and 11 bases lay in between. The CDR3 DNA follows: TGTGCCAGCAGTTTCCTATGGGGGGATGAAAAACTGTTTTTT. Amino acids: CASSFLWGDEKLFF.

The chain has TRBV21-1 and TRBJ1-2. TRBV21-1 is noted as a pseudogene. CDR3 length equals 13 residues. The CDR3 region has the DNA TGTGCCAGCCGCCAAGGACGGAACTATGGCTACACCTTC. Amino acid sequence: CASRQGRNYGYTF.

This clonotype rates as medium-sized. The V and J genes are TRBV29-1 and TRBJ2-1; maybe TRBD2 (6 bases). V was cut by 4 bases and J by 2 bases, with 15 bases left in between. CDR1 and CDR2 (germline): SQVTM, ANQGSEA. This CDR3 is 15 amino acids long. The CDR3 DNA reads as TGCAGCGTTGTGGACTGGGGAGGCGCCTACAATGAGCAGTTCTTC. This sequence encodes CSVVDWGGAYNEQFF.

This clonotype appeared many times. The chain links TRBV13 to TRBJ2-3; 15 bases map to TRBD2. Germline V gene lookup returns CDR1 PRHDT and CDR2 FYEKMQ (reference sequence). The length of the CDR3 is 16 residues. V shed 4 bases and J 3 bases; nucleotides not matched to a gene: 2. CDR3 nucleotides: TGTGCCAGCAGCTGGGGACTAGCGGGGGGTACAGATACGCAGTATTTT. Its translation is CASSWGLAGGTDTQYF.

This clonotype appeared many times. This sequence joins TRBV20-1 and TRBJ2-7; D gene unclear. There are 14 residues in the CDR3. The germline CDR1 and CDR2 sequences are DFQATT and SNEGSKA (reference sequence). V lost 1 base to trimming and J lost 2 bases, with 12 bases between them. In DNA, the CDR3 is TGCAGTGCTAGAGTCGGCGGAAAGACCTACGAGCAGTACTTC. Residues: CSARVGGKTYEQYF.